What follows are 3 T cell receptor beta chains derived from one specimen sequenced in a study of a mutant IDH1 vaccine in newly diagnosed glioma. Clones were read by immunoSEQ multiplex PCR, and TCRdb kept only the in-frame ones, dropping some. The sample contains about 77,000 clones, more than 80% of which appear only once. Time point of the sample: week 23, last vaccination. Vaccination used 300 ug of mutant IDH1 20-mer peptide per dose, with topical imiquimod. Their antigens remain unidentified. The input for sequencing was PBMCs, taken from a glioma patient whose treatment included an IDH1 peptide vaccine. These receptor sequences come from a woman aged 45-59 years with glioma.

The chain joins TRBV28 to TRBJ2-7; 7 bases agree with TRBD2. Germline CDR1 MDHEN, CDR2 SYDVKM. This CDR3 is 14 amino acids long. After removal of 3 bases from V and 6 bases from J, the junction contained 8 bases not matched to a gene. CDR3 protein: CASSFPGLDREQYF. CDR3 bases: TGTGCCAGCAGTTTCCCTGGACTAGACCGCGAGCAGTACTTC.

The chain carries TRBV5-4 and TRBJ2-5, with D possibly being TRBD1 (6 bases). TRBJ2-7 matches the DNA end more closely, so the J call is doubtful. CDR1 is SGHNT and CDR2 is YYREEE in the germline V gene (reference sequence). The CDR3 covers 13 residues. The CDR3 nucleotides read TGTGCCAGCAGCCACCGGGACATAAACGAGCAGTACTTC. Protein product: CASSHRDINEQYF.

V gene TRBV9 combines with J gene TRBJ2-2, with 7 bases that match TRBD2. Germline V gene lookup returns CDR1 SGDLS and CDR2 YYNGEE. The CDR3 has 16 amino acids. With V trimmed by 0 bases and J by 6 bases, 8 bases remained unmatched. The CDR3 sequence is CASSVVGLAGAGELFF. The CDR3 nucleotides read TGTGCCAGCAGCGTAGTCGGTTTAGCGGGCGCCGGGGAGCTGTTTTTT.